This TCR beta chain emerged from a study of T cell repertoires in cytomegalovirus infection. As for the study in general: An indication of both CMV infection and matching HLA type came from public TCR beta signatures.

V dropped 4 bases and J dropped 0 bases, with 10 bases sitting between them. The CDR3 has 15 amino acids. MiXCR was run by TCRdb on the reads, yielding one entry per CDR3 protein. Of around 750,000 distinct CDR3 sequences detected, approximately 29% appear once; the ten largest clones hold about an eighth. Whole-study findings and limits: HLA-C-restricted CMV-specific TCR beta clonotypes prevailed in the ex vivo response. Based on cumulative public TCR beta family frequency, carriers of CMV plus the relevant HLA were identified.

This clonotype appeared a few times. Its target is unknown. The J gene is TRBJ2-1, the V gene TRBV12-3 or TRBV12-4; D tentatively fits TRBD1 or TRBD2 (5 bases each). The clonotype was recovered from a human donor in good health (CMV status not recorded). Some clones in this sample may be carry-over from other donors' samples. The sample in question was cultured CD8+ T cells from PBMCs, obtained from culture after CMV antigen stimulation. CDR3 in DNA: TGTGCCAGCAGTTCCAAGGGGAGCTCCTACAATGAGCAGTTCTTC. Translating gives CASSSKGSSYNEQFF.